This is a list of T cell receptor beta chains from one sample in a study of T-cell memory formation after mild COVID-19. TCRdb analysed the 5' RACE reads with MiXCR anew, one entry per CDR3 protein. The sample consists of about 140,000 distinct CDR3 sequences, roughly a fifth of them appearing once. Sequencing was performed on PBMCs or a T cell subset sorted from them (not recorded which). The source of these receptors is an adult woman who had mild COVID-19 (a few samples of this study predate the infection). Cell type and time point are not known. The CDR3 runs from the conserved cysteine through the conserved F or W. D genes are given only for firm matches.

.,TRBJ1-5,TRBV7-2,CASSLSRDYNQPQHF
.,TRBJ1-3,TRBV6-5,CASSPGENTIYF
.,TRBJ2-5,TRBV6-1,CASSEGVRETQYF
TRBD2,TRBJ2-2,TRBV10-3,CATRTSGNTGELFF
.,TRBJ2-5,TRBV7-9,CASSFLFQTQETQYF
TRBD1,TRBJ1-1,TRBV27,CASSLSQGGNTEAFF
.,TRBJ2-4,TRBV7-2,CASSSVRDAKNIQYF
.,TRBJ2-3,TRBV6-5,CASSLESAPDTQYF
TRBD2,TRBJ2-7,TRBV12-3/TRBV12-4,CASSWTSGGEQYF
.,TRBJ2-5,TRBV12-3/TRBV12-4,CASSLTQETQYF
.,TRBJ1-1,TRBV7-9,CASSVEGNTEAFF
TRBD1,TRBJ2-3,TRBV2,CASSDGTGVGTDTQYF
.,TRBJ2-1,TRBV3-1,CASSFKTGRAGEQFF
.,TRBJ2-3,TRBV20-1,CSAEGGVTDTQYF
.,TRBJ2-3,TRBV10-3,CAISGAGVEKRTPSTDTQYF
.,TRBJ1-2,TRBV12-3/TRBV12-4,CASSLGHSNYGYTF
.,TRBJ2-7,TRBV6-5,CASSTPSSEQYF
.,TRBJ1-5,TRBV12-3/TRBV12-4,CASSSAWRNQPQHF
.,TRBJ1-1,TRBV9,CASSVRVDGTEAFF
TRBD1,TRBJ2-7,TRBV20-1,CSANPASDRVGGEQYF
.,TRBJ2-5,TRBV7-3,CASSLIAGLQETQYF
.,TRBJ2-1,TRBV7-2,CASSARNLEKQFF
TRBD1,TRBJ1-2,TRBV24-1,CATQGANYGYTF
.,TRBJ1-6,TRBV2,CASSDRGLYNSPLHF
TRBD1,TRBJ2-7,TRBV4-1,CASSPVDRGKRDEQYF
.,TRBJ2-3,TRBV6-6,CASSYVQSRSDTQYF
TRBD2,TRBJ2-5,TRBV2,CASSPTSGLQETQYF
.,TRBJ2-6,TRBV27,CASSPRVAGANVLTF
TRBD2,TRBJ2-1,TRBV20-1,CSARAYPRLWEGSNEQFF
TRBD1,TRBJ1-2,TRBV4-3,CATSPGTGRWGYTF
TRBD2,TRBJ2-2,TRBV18,CASSPPGTIGTGELFF
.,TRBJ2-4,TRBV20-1,CSARGPTSPKVYF
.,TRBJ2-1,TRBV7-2,CASSLDGFLIPNEQFF
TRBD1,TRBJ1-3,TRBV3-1,CASTGGSGNTIYF
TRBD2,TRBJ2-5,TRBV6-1,CASRPGRETHYF
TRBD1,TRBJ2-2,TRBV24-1,CATSDPGTGAGELFF
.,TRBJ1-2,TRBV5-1,CASRPFVGGEYGYTF
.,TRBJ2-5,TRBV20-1,CSARDGGLWETQYF
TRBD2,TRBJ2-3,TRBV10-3,CAISAGSLAGLLTDTQYF
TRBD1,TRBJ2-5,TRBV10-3,CAICSGGAETQYF
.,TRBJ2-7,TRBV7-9,CASSLGPAWAQEQYF
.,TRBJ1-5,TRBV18,CASSQGSNQPQHF
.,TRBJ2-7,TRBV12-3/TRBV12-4,CASSPLLADGYEQYF
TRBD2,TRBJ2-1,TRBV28,CASSPGQLLAGENEQFF
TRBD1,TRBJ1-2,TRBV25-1,CASTRDRAYGYTF
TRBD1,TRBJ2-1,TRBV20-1,CSAHPGQTYNEQFF
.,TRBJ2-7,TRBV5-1,CASSPSGPYEQYF
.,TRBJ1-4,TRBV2,CASRGDRDEKLFF
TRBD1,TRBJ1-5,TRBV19,CASSMWAGDSSRQPQHF
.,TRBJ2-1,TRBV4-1,CASSQELARPAPSYNEQFF
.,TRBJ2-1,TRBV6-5,CASSYSWRGDNEQFF
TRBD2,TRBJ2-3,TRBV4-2,CASSQGLAGADTQYF
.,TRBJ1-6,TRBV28,CASSFESPLHF